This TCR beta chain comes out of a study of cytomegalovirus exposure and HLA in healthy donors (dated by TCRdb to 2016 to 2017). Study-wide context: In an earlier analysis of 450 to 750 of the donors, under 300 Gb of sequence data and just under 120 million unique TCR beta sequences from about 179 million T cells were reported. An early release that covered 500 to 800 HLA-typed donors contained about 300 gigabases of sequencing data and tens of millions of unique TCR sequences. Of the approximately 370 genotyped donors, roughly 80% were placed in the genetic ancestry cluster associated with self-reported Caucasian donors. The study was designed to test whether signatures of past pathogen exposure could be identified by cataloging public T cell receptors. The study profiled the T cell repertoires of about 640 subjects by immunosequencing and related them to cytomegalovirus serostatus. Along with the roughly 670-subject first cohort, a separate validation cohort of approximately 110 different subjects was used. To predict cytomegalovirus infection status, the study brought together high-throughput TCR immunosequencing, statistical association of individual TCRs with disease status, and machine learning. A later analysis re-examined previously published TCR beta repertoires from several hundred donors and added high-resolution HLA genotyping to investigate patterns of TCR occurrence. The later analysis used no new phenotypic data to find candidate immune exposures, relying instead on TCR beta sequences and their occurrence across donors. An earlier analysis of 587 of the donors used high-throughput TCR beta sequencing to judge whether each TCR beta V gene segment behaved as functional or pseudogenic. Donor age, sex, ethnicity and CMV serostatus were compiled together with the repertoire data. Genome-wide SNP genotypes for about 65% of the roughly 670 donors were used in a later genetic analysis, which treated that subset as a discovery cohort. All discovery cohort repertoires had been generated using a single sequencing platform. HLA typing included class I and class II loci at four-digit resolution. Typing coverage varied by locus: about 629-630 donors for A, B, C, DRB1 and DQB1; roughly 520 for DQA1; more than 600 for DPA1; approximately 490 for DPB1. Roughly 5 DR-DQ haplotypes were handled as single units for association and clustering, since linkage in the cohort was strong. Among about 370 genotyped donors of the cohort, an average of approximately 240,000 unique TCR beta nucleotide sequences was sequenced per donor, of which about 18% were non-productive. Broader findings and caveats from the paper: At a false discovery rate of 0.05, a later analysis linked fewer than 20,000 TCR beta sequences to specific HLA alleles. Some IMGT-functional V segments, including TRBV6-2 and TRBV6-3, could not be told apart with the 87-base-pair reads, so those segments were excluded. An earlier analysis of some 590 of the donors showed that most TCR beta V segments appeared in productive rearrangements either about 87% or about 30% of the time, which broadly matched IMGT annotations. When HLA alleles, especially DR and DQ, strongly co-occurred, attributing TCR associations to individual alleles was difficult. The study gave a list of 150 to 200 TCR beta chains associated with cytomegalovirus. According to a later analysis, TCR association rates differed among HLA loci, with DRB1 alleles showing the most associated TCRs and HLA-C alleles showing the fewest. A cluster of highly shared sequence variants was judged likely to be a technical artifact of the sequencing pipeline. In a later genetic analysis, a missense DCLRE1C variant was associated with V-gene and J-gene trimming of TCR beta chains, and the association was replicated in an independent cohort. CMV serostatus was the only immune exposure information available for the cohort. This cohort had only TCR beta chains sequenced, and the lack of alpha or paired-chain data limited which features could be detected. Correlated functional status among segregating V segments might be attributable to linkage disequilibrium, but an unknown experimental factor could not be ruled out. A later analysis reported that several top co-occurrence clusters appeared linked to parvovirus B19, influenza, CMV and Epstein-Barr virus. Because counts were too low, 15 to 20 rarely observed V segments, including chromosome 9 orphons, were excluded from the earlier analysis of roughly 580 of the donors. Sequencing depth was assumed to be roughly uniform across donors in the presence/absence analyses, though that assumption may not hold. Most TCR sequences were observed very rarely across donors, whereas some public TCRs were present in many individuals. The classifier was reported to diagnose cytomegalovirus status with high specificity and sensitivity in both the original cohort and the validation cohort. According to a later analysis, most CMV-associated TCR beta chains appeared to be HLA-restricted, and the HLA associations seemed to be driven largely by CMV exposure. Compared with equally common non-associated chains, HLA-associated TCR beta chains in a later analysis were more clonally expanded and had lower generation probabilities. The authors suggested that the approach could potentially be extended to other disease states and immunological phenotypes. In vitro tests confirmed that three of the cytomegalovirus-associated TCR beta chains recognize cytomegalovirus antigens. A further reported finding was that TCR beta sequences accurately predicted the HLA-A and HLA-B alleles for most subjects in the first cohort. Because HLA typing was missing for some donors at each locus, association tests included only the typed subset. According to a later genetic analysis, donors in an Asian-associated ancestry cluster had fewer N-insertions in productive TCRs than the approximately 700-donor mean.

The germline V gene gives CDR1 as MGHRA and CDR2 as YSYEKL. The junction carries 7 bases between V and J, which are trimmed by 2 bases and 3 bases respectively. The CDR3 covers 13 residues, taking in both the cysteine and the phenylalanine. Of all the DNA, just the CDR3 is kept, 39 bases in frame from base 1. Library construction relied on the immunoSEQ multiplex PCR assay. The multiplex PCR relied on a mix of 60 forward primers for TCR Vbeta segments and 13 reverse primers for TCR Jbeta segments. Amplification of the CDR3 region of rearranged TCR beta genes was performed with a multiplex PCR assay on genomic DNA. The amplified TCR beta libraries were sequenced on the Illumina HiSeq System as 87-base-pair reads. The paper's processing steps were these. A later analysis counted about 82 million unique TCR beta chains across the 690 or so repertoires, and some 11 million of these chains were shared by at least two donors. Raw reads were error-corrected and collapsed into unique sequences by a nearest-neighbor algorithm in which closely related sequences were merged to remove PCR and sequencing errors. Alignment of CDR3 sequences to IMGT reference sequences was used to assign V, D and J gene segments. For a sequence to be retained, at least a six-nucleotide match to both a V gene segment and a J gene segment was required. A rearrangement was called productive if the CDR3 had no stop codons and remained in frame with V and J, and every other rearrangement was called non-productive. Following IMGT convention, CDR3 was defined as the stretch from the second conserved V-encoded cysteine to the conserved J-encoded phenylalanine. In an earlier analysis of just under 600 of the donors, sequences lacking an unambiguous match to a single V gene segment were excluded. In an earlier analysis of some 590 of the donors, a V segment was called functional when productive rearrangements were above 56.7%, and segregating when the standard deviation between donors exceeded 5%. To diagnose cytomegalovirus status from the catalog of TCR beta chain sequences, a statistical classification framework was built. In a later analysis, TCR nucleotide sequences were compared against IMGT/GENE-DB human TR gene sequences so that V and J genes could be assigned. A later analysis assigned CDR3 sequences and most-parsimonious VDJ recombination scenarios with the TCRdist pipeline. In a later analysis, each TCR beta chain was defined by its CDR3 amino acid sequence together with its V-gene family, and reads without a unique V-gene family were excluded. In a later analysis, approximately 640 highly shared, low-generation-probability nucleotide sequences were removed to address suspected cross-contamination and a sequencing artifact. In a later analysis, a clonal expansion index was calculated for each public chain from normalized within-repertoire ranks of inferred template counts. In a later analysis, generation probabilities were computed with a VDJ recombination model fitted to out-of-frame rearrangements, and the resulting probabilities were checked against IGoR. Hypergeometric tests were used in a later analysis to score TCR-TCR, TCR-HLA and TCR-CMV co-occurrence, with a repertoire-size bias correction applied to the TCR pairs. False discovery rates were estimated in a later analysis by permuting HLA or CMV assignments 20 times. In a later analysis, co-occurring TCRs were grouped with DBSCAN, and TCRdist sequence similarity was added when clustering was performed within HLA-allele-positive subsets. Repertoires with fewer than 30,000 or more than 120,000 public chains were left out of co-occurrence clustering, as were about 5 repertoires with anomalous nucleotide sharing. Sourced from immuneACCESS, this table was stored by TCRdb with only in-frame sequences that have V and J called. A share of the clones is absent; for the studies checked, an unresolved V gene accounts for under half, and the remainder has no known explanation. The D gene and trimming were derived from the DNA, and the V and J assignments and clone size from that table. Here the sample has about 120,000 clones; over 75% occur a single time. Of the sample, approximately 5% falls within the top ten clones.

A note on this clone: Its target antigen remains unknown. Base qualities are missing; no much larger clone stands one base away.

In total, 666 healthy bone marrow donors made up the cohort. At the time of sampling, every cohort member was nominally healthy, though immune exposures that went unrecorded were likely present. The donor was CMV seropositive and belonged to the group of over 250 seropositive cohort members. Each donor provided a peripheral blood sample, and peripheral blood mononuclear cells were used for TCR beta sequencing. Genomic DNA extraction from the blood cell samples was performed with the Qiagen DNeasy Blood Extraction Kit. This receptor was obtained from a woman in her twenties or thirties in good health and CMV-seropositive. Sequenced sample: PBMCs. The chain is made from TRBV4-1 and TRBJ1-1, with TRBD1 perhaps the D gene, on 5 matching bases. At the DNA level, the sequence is TGCGCCAGCAGCCAACAACAGGACACTGAAGCTTTCTTT. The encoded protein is CASSQQQDTEAFF.